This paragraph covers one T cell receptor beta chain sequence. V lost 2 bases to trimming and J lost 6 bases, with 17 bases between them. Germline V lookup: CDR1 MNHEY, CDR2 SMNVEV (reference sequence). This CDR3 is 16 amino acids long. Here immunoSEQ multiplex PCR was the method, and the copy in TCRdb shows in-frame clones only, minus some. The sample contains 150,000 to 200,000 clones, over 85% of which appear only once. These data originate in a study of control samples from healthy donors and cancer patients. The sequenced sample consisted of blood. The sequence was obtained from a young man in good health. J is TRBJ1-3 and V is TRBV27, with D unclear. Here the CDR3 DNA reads TGTGCCAGCAGTTTACCCGCGGGGTCTAATGAAAACACCATATATTTT. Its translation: CASSLPAGSNENTIYF.